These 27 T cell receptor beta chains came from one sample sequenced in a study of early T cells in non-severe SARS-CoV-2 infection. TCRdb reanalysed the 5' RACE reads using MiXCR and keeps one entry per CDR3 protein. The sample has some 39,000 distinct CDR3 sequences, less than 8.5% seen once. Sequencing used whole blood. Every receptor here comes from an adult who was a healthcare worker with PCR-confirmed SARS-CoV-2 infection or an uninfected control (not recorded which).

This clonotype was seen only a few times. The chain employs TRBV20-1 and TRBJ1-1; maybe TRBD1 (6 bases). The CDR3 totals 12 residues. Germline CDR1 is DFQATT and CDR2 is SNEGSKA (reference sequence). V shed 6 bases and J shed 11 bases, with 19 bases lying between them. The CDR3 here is CSAQSGGPTAFF. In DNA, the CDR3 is TGCAGTGCCCAGTCCGGGGGCCCTACCGCTTTCTTT.

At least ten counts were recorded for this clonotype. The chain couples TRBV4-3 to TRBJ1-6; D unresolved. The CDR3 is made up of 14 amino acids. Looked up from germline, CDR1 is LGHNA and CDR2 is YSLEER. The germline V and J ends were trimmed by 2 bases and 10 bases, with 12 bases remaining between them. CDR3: CASSQTRGFSPLHF. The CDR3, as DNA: TGCGCCAGCAGCCAAACTCGCGGATTCTCACCCCTCCACTTT.

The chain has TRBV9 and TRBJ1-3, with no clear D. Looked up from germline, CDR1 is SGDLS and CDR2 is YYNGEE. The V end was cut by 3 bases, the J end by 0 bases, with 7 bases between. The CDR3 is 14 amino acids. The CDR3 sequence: CASSAGSSGNTIYF. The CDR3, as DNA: TGTGCCAGCAGCGCGGGGTCCTCTGGAAACACCATATATTTT.

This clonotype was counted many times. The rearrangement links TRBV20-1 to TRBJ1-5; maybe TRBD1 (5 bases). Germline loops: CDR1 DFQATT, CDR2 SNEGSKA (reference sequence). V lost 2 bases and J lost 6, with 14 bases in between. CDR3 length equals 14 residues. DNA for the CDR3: TGCAGTGCTAGATACCCCGCGGGGGGTCAGCCCCAGCATTTT. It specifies CSARYPAGGQPQHF.

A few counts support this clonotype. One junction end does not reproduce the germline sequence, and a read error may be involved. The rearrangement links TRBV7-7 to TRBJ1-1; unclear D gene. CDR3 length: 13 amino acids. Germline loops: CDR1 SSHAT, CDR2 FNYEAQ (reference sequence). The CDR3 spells CASSLRGDTEAFF. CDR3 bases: TGTGCTAGCAGCTTAAGAGGAGACACTGAAGCTTTCTTT.

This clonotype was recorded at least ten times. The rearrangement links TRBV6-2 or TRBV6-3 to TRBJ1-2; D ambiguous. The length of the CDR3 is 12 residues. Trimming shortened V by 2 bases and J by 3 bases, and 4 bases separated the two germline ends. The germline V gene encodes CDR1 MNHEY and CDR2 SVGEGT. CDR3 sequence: CASSYVHYGYTF. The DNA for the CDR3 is TGTGCCAGCAGTTACGTCCACTATGGCTACACCTTC.

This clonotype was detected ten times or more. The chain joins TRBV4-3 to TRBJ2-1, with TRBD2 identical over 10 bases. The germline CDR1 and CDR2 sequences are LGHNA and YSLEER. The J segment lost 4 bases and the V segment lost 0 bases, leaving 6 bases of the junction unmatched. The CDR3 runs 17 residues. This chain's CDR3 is CASSQDPSGGAYNEQFF. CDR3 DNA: TGCGCCAGCAGCCAAGATCCGAGCGGGGGGGCTTACAATGAGCAGTTCTTC.

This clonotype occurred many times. CDR3 sequence (DNA): TGCAGTGCTAGGCCGTATACGGGTCCAGATACGCAGTATTTT. Residues: CSARPYTGPDTQYF. V is TRBV20-1 and J is TRBJ2-3; D not certain. The V gene lost 3 bases and the J gene lost 4 bases, with 14 bases spanning the gap. The CDR3 loop spans 14 amino acids. Germline V gene sequence: CDR1 DFQATT, CDR2 SNEGSKA (reference sequence).

For the CDR3, the DNA is TGTGCCATCATACGGGGGGATACGGGCACAGATACGCAGTATTTT. Translating it yields CAIIRGDTGTDTQYF. This chain uses TRBV10-3 with TRBJ2-3; TRBD2 matches 7 bases. From germline, CDR1 is ENHRY and CDR2 SYGVKD. The CDR3 covers 15 residues. Unmatched junction bases numbered 8, after V lost 7 bases and J lost 1 base.

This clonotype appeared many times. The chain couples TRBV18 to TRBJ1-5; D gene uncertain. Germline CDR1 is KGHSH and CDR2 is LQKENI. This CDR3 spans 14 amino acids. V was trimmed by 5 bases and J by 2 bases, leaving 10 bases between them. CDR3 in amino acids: CASSEGGGNQPQHF. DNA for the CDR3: TGTGCCAGCTCAGAAGGTGGGGGCAATCAGCCCCAGCATTTT.

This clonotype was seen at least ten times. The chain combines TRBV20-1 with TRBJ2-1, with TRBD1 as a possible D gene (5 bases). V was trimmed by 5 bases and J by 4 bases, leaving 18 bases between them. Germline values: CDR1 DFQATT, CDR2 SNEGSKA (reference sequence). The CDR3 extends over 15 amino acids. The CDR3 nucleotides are TGCAGTGCTCCAAACCAGGGTAGGGGATACAATGAGCAGTTCTTC. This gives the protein CSAPNQGRGYNEQFF.

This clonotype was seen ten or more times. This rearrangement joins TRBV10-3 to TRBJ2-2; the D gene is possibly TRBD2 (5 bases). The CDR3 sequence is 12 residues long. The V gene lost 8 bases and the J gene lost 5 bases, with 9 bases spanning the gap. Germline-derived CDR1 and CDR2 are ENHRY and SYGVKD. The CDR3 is CAILRETGELFF. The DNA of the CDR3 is TGTGCCATCCTGAGGGAAACCGGGGAGCTGTTTTTT.

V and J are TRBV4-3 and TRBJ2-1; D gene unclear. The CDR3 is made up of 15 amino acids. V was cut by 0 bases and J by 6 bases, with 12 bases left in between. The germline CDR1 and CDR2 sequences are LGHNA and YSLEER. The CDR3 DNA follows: TGCGCCAGCAGCCAAGACCCCACGTGGGGCAATGAGCAGTTCTTC. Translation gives CASSQDPTWGNEQFF.

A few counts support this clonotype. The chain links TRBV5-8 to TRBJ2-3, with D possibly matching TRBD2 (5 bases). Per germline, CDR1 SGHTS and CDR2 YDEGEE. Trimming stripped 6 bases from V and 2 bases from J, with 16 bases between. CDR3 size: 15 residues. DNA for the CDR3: TGTGCCAGCACCACGCCGGGAACAGCCACAGATACGCAGTATTTT. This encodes CASTTPGTATDTQYF. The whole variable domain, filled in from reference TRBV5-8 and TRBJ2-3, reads EAGVTQSPTHLIKTRGQQATLRCSPISGHTSVYWYQQALGLGLQFLLWYDEGEERNRGNFPPRFSGRQFPNYSSELNVNALELEDSALYLCASTTPGTATDTQYFGPGTRLTVL.

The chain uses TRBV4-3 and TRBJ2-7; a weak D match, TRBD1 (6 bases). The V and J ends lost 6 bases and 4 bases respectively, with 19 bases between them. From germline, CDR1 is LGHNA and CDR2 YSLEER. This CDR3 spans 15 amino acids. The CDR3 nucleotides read TGCGCCAGCAGTTACCTAGGGTCCCAGGGGTACGAGCAGTACTTC. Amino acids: CASSYLGSQGYEQYF.

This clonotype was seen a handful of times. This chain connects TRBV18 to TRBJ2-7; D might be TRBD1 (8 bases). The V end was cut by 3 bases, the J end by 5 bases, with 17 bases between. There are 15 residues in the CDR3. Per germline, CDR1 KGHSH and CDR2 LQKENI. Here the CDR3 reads CASSPVRTGRDEQYF. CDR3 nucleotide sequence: TGTGCCAGCTCACCCGTGAGGACAGGGAGGGACGAGCAGTACTTC.

CDR3 amino acids: CASRAGLEPQHF. Written as DNA, the CDR3 is TGTGCCAGCAGGGCGGGTTTAGAGCCCCAGCATTTT. The V call is TRBV6-5, the J call TRBJ1-5; D remains unclear. Trimming stripped 6 bases from V and 8 bases from J, with 11 bases between. The CDR3 is 12 amino acids. Germline V gene data show CDR1 as MNHEY and CDR2 as SVGAGI.

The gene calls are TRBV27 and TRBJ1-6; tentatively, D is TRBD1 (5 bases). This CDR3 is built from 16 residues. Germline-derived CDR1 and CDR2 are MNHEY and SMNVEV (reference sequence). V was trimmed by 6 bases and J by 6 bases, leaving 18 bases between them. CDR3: CASRTGIRAFNSPLHF. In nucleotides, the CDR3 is TGTGCCAGCAGGACCGGAATCAGGGCTTTTAATTCACCCCTCCACTTT.

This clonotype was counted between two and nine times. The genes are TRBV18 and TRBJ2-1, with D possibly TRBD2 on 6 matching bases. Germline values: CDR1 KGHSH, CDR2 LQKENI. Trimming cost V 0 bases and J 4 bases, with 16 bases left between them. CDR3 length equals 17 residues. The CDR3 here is CASSPPKAGPLYNEQFF. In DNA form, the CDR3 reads TGTGCCAGCTCACCACCTAAGGCGGGGCCGCTATACAATGAGCAGTTCTTC.

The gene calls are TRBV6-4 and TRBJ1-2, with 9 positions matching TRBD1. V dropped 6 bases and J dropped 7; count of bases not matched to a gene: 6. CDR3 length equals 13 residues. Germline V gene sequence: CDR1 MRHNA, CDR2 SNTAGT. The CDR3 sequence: CASRPGQGIGYTF. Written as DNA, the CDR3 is TGTGCCAGCAGACCGGGACAGGGTATTGGCTACACCTTC.

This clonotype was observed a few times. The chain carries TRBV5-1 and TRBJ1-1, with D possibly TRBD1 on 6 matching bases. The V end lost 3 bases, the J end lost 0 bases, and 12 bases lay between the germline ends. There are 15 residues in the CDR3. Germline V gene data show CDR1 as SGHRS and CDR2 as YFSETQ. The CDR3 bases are TGCGCCAGCAGCTGGGGGCGGGCGATGAACACTGAAGCTTTCTTT. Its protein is CASSWGRAMNTEAFF.

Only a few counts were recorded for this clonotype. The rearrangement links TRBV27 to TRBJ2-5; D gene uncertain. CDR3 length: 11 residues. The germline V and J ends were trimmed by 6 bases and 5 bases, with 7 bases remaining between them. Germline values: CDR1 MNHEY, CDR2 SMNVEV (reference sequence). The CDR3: CASSSAETQYF. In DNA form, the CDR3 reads TGTGCCAGCAGCTCAGCGGAGACCCAGTACTTC.

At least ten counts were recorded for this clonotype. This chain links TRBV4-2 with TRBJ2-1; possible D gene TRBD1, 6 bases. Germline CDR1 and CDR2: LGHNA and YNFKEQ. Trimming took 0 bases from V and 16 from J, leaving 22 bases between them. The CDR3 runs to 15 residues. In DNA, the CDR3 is TGTGCCAGCAGCCAAGATTGGTTAGGGACATCCCTAATATTCTTC. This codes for CASSQDWLGTSLIFF.

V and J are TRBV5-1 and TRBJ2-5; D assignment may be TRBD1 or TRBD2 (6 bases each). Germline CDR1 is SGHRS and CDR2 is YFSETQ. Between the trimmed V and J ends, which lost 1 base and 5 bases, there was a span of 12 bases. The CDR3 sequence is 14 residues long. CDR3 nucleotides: TGCGCCAGCAGCTTGATAGGGGGGCTGGAGACCCAGTACTTC. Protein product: CASSLIGGLETQYF.

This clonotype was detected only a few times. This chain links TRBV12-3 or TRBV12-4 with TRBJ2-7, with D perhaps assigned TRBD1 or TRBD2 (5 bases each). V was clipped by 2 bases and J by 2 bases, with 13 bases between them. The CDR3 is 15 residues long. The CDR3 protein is CASSLFLRGAYEQYF. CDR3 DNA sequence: TGTGCCAGCAGTTTATTCCTTAGGGGAGCCTACGAGCAGTACTTC.

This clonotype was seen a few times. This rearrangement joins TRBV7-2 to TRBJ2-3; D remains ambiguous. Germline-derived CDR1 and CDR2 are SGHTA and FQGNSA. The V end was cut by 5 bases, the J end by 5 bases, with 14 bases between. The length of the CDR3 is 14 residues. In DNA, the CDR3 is TGTGCCAGCAGCCCTCGCCGCGTGGTAGATACGCAGTATTTT. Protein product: CASSPRRVVDTQYF.

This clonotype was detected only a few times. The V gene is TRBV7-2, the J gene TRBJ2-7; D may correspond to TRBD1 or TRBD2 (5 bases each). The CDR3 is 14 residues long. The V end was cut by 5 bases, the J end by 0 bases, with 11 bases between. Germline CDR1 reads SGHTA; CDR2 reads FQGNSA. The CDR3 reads CASSPRDLSYEQYF. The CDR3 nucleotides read TGTGCCAGCAGCCCCCGGGACCTCTCCTACGAGCAGTACTTC. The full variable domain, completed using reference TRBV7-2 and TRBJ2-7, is GAGVSQSPSNKVTEKGKDVELRCDPISGHTALYWYRQSLGQGLEFLIYFQGNSAPDKSGLPSDRFSAERTGGSVSTLTIQRTQQEDSAVYLCASSPRDLSYEQYFGPGTRLTVT.